This TCR beta chain derives from a study of T-cell reconstitution after alpha-beta-depleted transplantation in children. General study results and limits: Once a year had passed after transplant, T-cell counts and diversity came mostly from newly produced T cells. Several hundred expanded graft clones reportedly supplied alpha-beta T cells about two months after transplant.

This CDR3 is 14 amino acids long. The germline V and J ends were trimmed by 1 base and 0 bases, with 7 bases remaining between them. This clonotype occurred once. Its antigen is not known. Unique molecular identifiers were built into the TCRbeta library. TCRdb reanalysed the PCR reads using MiXCR and keeps one entry per CDR3 protein. Among about 900,000 distinct CDR3 sequences listed, around 30% were seen once. The V call is TRBV12-3 or TRBV12-4, the J call TRBJ2-7; D is uncertain. This clonotype was sampled from a boy less than two years old who had a stem cell transplant for SCID, so the T cells may come from the graft donor. The sequencing used PBMCs, mostly from graft donor cells, collected 360 days after TCRalphabeta/CD19-depleted stem cell transplant. As DNA, the CDR3 is TGTGCCAGCAGTTTAGGGCCAATCTCCTACGAGCAGTACTTC. It specifies CASSLGPISYEQYF.